These 21 T cell receptor beta chains were sequenced from one sample in a study of T cell responses to AZD1222 COVID-19 vaccine (dated by TCRdb to the early 2020s). This specimen's time point label, per the study, means: about 28 days (+/-7) after the second vaccine dose. Libraries were prepared through the immunoSEQ multiplex PCR assay. TCRdb took over this immuneACCESS table, retaining in-frame rearrangements with V and J assigned. Such tables are incomplete; in checked studies, under half of the missing clones stem from an unresolved V gene, and the remainder is unexplained. The sample table shows fewer than 100,000 clones, and 70% to 90% are seen once. The top ten hold around 10% of the sample. This specimen consisted of peripheral blood, obtained 28 days after the second AZD1222 dose. The source of these receptors is an adult who received the AZD1222 COVID-19 vaccine.

The chain uses TRBV4-2 and TRBJ1-2; 11 bases agree with TRBD1. The CDR3 length is 15 residues. The ends lost 0 bases at V and 7 bases at J; junction bases unmatched: 4. Germline CDR1 is LGHNA and CDR2 is YNFKEQ. CDR3 sequence reads: CASSQEGGTGGGYTF. In nucleotides, the CDR3 is TGTGCCAGCAGCCAAGAGGGAGGGACAGGGGGTGGCTACACCTTC.

The chain uses TRBV7-2 and TRBJ2-5; D is tentatively TRBD1 or TRBD2 (6 bases each). CDR1 and CDR2 (germline): SGHTA, FQGNSA. Trimming pared 3 bases from V and 5 bases from J, leaving 16 bases between. The CDR3 has 15 residues. CDR3 DNA: TGTGCCAGCAGCTTGAGGTCGGGGGCATGGGAGACCCAGTACTTC. It encodes CASSLRSGAWETQYF.

This rearrangement joins TRBV24-1 to TRBJ2-7; D may be TRBD1 or TRBD2 (6 bases each). The CDR3 covers 15 residues. Germline CDR1 KGHDR, CDR2 SFDVKD. Trimming took 3 bases from V and 0 from J, leaving 11 bases between them. CDR3 in DNA: TGTGCCACCAGTGATCCGGGGGCGGGCTCCTACGAGCAGTACTTC. Residues: CATSDPGAGSYEQYF.

As to this clone: The junction differs from germline at one of its ends, possibly a read error. The V and J genes are TRBV7-3 and TRBJ1-1; D uncertain. Germline values: CDR1 SGHTA, CDR2 FQGTGA. The CDR3 totals 14 residues. Here the CDR3 DNA reads TGTGCCAGCAGCTCGAGAGATGGGAACTCTGAAGCTTTCTTT. It yields the protein CASSSRDGNSEAFF.

The V and J genes are TRBV6-2 or TRBV6-3 and TRBJ1-2, with TRBD1 as a possible D gene (5 bases). This CDR3 has 14 amino acids. V was clipped by 4 bases and J by 8 bases, with 17 bases between them. Germline V gene data show CDR1 as MNHEY and CDR2 as SVGEGT. The CDR3 is CASSLSGTLPGYTF. Written as DNA, the CDR3 is TGTGCCAGCAGTTTGAGTGGGACGCTTCCGGGCTACACCTTC.

CDR3 nucleotide sequence: TGTGCCAGCAGAATTCGCGGGGGGAAGTCCTACGAGCAGTACTTC. It is translated as CASRIRGGKSYEQYF. This sequence joins TRBV7-3 and TRBJ2-7, with TRBD2 matching 8 bases. CDR3 length: 15 amino acids. Germline lookup yields CDR1 SGHTA and CDR2 FQGTGA. Losses at the gene ends were 6 bases for V and 1 base for J; bases not matched to a gene: 8.

The chain uses TRBV5-1 and TRBJ1-1; D is unresolved. The length of the CDR3 is 15 residues. V gave up 4 bases and J gave up 2 bases, with 15 bases separating them. The germline V gene has CDR1 SGHRS and CDR2 YFSETQ. CDR3 amino acids: CASSRPQEVNTEAFF. CDR3 DNA: TGCGCCAGCAGCCGACCCCAGGAAGTTAACACTGAAGCTTTCTTT.

The chain recombines TRBV7-9 with TRBJ2-1; tentatively, D is TRBD2 (6 bases). This CDR3 contains 14 residues. CDR1 and CDR2 (germline): SEHNR, FQNEAQ (reference sequence). The V end lost 1 base, the J end lost 6 bases, and 10 bases lay between the germline ends. The chain's CDR3 is CASSLVQGLNEQFF. The DNA for the CDR3 is TGTGCCAGCAGCTTAGTTCAGGGACTCAATGAGCAGTTCTTC.

Concerning this clone itself: The junction and the germline gene differ at one end; a read error may be behind it. This chain uses TRBV7-7 with TRBJ2-1; 9 nucleotides agree with TRBD1. Germline CDR1 reads SSHAT; CDR2 reads FNYEAQ (reference sequence). The CDR3 has 13 amino acids. The CDR3 DNA follows: TGTGCTAGCAGCTACGACAGGGGGGATGAGCAGTTCTTC. It translates to CASSYDRGDEQFF.

The chain links TRBV24-1 to TRBJ1-2; tentative D call: TRBD1 (5 bases). Germline loops: CDR1 KGHDR, CDR2 SFDVKD. Trimming pared 0 bases from V and 3 bases from J, leaving 10 bases between. The CDR3 is made up of 15 amino acids. The CDR3 DNA reads TGTGCCACCAGTGATTTGGGCGGGGCTCACTATGGCTACACCTTC. Protein: CATSDLGGAHYGYTF.

This sequence joins TRBV2 and TRBJ1-5; no firm D call. V shed 6 bases and J shed 0 bases, with 9 bases lying between them. This CDR3 has 14 residues. Germline CDR1 reads SNHLY; CDR2 reads FYNNEI. As DNA, the CDR3 is TGTGCCAGCAGCAAAAGCACTAGCAATCAGCCCCAGCATTTT. It codes for CASSKSTSNQPQHF.

The V and J genes are TRBV7-2 and TRBJ2-7; 12 bases are shared with TRBD1. Unmatched junction bases numbered 6, after V lost 5 bases and J lost 4 bases. CDR1 is SGHTA and CDR2 is FQGNSA in the germline V gene. The CDR3 length is 15 residues. The CDR3 nucleotides read TGTGCCAGCAGCCCCCGGGACAGGGGGCGGTACGAGCAGTACTTC. Its protein product is CASSPRDRGRYEQYF.

This chain uses TRBV10-2 with TRBJ1-4, with D uncertain. V lost 1 base and J 8 bases, leaving 5 bases between the germline ends. This CDR3 has 12 residues. Germline CDR1 is WSHSY and CDR2 is SAAADI. The CDR3 sequence: CASSEYDEKLFF. The DNA for the CDR3 is TGCGCCAGCAGTGAGTACGACGAAAAACTGTTTTTT.

The chain is built from TRBV7-8 and TRBJ1-4; D unresolved. Per the germline V gene, CDR1 is SGHVS and CDR2 is FQNEAQ. The CDR3 is made up of 17 amino acids. Trimming shortened V by 5 bases and J by 5 bases, and 21 bases separated the two germline ends. CDR3 sequence: CASSRDVGRLTNEKLFF. In DNA form, the CDR3 reads TGTGCCAGCAGCAGAGATGTAGGACGTCTGACAAATGAAAAACTGTTTTTT.

This chain uses TRBV7-8 with TRBJ1-2; D call uncertain. The CDR3 has 15 amino acids. The V gene's germline CDR1 is SGHVS and CDR2 FQNEAQ. Trimming left V 1 base short and J 8 bases short, with 17 bases between. This CDR3 reads CASSLVGFSTGGYTF. The CDR3, as DNA: TGTGCCAGCAGCTTAGTGGGGTTCTCGACGGGGGGCTACACCTTC.

This clone was recorded only once. The V and J genes are TRBV20-1 and TRBJ1-1; D not resolved. V was trimmed by 3 bases and J by 7 bases, leaving 12 bases between them. The CDR3 has 12 amino acids. The germline V gene encodes CDR1 DFQATT and CDR2 SNEGSKA (reference sequence). CDR3 protein: CSASWSNSEAFF. CDR3 DNA sequence: TGCAGTGCTAGTTGGTCAAATAGTGAAGCTTTCTTT.

The chain is built from TRBV4-1 and TRBJ2-1; D perhaps matches TRBD2 (6 bases). Trimming shortened V by 0 bases and J by 0 bases, and 9 bases separated the two germline ends. The CDR3 is 16 residues long. CDR1 and CDR2 (germline): MGHRA, YSYEKL. The CDR3 sequence: CASSQDNGGSYNEQFF. The CDR3 bases are TGCGCCAGCAGCCAAGATAACGGGGGCTCCTACAATGAGCAGTTCTTC.

This chain joins TRBV5-6 and TRBJ1-5; D is perhaps TRBD1 (6 bases). The V end lost 1 base, the J end lost 11 bases, and 13 bases lay between the germline ends. The length of the CDR3 is 13 residues. Looked up from germline, CDR1 is SGHDT and CDR2 is YYEEEE. The DNA for the CDR3 is TGTGCCAGCAGCTTGTATAGGGGGACGACCCAGCATTTT. This translates into CASSLYRGTTQHF.

V usage is TRBV7-9 and J usage is TRBJ1-3; D remains ambiguous. The CDR3 loop spans 14 amino acids. The germline V gene has CDR1 SEHNR and CDR2 FQNEAQ (reference sequence). Trimming removed 7 bases at V and 4 bases at J, with 14 bases between. CDR3 loop: CASTDSRAGNTIYF. In nucleotides, the CDR3 is TGTGCCAGCACCGACTCGAGGGCCGGAAACACCATATATTTT.

In this sample, this clone turned up once. CDR3: CATYRLTEAFF. DNA for the CDR3: TGTGCCACCTACAGGCTCACTGAAGCTTTCTTT. The rearrangement uses TRBV6-5 and TRBJ1-1; D perhaps matches TRBD1 (5 bases). V was clipped by 10 bases and J by 4 bases, with 10 bases between them. Germline V gene sequence: CDR1 MNHEY, CDR2 SVGAGI. This CDR3 has 11 amino acids.

This clone was observed a single time. The V and J genes are TRBV7-6 and TRBJ2-1; 7 positions agree with TRBD1. The CDR3 has 21 residues. Trimming cost V 1 base and J 1 base; bases outside gene matches: 19. The germline CDR1 and CDR2 sequences are SGHVS and FNYEAQ. CDR3: CASSLGALDRVISRSYNEQFF. DNA for the CDR3: TGTGCCAGCAGCTTAGGGGCCTTAGACAGGGTAATTTCAAGGTCCTACAATGAGCAGTTCTTC.